This T cell receptor beta chain was sequenced for a study of cytomegalovirus exposure and HLA in healthy donors. Study-wide results and limits: TCR beta V segments were, for the most part, productive about 87% or about 30% of the time in an earlier analysis. In vitro confirmation showed a few CMV-associated chains to be CMV antigen specific.

V lost 1 base, J lost 4 bases, and 7 bases stayed unmatched. The CDR3 is 15 residues long. In germline, CDR1 is MDHEN, CDR2 SYDVKM. Healthy bone marrow donors made up the cohort. The PCR contained 60 Vbeta and 13 Jbeta primers. Profiling relied on immunoSEQ multiplex PCR, and the TCRdb table lists in-frame clones only, not all of them. The repertoire includes roughly 68,000 clones, around four fifths of them detected once, and 4% to 5.5% sits in the top ten. Details on this clone: Its antigen is as yet unknown.

J is TRBJ2-7 and V is TRBV28; 7 nucleotides match TRBD1. The sequenced material came from PBMCs. This clonotype originated in a male donor in good health and CMV-seropositive. CDR3 in DNA: TGTGCCAGCAGTTTATCAGGGGGAGTTTCGTACGAGCAGTACTTC. Translation gives CASSLSGGVSYEQYF.